The clone carrying this T cell receptor (beta chain) was observed a handful of times. Its antigen remains unknown. The data derive from a study of response to subunit inactivated influenza vaccine. Study findings and constraints: The authors suggested that few new T cells are recruited per seasonal influenza vaccination.

Germline CDR1 is MNHEY and CDR2 is SVGAGI. The CDR3 spans 16 residues. Trimming left V 4 bases short and J 6 bases short, with 18 bases between. TCRdb re-analysed the RT-PCR reads in MiXCR, keeping a single row per CDR3 protein. Of some 600,000 distinct CDR3 sequences listed, roughly 15% were seen once; the top ten hold less than 8.5%. The sequenced sample was PBMCs from blood, obtained around 15 days before vaccination. V is TRBV6-5 and J is TRBJ2-2; D not resolved. The receptor was derived from a man in his fifties who received an inactivated influenza vaccine. The CDR3 region is CASSSQSRLGSGELFF. The CDR3 DNA reads TGTGCCAGCAGTTCCCAATCGAGGCTGGGTTCCGGGGAGCTGTTTTTT.